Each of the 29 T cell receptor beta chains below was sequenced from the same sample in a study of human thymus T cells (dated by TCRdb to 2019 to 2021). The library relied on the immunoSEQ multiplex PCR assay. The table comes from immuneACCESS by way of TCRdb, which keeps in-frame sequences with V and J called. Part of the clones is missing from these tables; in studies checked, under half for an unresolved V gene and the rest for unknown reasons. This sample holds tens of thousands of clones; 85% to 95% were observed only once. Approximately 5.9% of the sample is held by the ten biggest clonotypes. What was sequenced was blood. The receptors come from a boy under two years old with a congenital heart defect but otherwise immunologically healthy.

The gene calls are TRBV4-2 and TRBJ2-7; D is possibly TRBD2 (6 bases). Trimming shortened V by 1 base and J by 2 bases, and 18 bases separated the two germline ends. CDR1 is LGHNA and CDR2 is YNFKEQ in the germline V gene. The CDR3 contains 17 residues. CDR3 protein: CASSQGGVRGKTYEQYF. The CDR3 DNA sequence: TGTGCCAGCAGCCAAGGGGGGGTCCGGGGAAAAACCTACGAGCAGTACTTC.

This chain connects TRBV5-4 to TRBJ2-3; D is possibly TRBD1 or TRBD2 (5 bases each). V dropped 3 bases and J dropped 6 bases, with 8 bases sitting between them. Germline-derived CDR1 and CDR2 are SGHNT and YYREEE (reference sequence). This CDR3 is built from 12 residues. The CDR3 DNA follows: TGTGCCAGCAGCTGGGGACGGGATACGCAGTATTTT. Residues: CASSWGRDTQYF.

CDR3 sequence reads: CSVEGQDSSYEQYF. The DNA for the CDR3 is TGCAGCGTTGAAGGCCAGGACAGCTCCTACGAGCAGTACTTC. V usage is TRBV29-1 and J usage is TRBJ2-7; D perhaps matches TRBD1 (6 bases). The CDR3 has 14 residues. The germline V gene encodes CDR1 SQVTM and CDR2 ANQGSEA. Trimming pared 1 base from V and 0 bases from J, leaving 10 bases between.

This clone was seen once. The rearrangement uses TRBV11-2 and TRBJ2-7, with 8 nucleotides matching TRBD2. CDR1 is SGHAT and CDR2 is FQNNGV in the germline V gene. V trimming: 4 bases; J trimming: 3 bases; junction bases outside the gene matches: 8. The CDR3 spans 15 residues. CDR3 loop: CASSSVGAGGYEQYF. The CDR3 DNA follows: TGTGCCAGCAGCTCTGTGGGGGCGGGAGGCTACGAGCAGTACTTC.

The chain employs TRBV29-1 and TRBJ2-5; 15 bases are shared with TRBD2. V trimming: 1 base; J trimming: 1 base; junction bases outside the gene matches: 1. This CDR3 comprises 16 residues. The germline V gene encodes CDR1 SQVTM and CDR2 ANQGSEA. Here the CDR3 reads CSVEGGLAGGQETQYF. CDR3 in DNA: TGCAGCGTTGAAGGGGGACTAGCGGGGGGCCAAGAGACCCAGTACTTC.

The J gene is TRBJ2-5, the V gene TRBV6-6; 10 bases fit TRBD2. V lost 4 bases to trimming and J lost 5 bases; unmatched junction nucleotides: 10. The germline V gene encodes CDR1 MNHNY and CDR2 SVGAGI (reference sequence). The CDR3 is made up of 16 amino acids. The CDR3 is CASSSLTSGLGETQYF. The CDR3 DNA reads TGTGCCAGCAGTTCCTTGACTAGCGGGTTGGGGGAGACCCAGTACTTC.

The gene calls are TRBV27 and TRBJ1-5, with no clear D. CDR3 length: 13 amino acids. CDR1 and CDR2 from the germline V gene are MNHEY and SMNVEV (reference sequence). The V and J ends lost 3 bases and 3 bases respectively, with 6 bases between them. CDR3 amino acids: CASSLLYNQPQHF. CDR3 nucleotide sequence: TGTGCCAGCAGTTTGCTGTACAATCAGCCCCAGCATTTT.

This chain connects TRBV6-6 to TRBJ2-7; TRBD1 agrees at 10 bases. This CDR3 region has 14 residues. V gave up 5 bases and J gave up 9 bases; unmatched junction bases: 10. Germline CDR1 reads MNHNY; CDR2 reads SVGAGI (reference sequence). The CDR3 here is CASSTGTGAFGQYF. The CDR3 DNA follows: TGTGCCAGCAGTACCGGGACAGGGGCCTTCGGGCAGTACTTC.

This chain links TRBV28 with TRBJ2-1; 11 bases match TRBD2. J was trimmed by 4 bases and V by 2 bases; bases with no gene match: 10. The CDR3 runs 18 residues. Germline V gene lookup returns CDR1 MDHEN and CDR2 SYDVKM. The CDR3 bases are TGTGCCAGCAGTTTAAGAGGACTGGCTAGCGGGAGGTACAATGAGCAGTTCTTC. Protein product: CASSLRGLASGRYNEQFF. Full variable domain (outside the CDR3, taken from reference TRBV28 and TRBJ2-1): DVKVTQSSRYLVKRTGEKVFLECVQDMDHENMFWYRQDPGLGLRLIYFSYDVKMKEKGDIPEGYSVSREKKERFSLILESASTNQTSMYLCASSLRGLASGRYNEQFFGPGTRLTVL.

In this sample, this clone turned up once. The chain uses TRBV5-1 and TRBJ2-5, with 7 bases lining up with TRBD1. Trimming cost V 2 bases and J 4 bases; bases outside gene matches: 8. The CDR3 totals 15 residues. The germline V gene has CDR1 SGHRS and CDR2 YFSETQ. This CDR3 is CASSLQGTRAETQYF. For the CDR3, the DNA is TGCGCCAGCAGCTTACAGGGGACGAGGGCAGAGACCCAGTACTTC. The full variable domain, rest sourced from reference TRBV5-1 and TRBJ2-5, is KAGVTQTPRYLIKTRGQQVTLSCSPISGHRSVSWYQQTPGQGLQFLFEYFSETQRNKGNFPGRFSGRQFSNSRSEMNVSTLELGDSALYLCASSLQGTRAETQYFGPGTRLLVL.

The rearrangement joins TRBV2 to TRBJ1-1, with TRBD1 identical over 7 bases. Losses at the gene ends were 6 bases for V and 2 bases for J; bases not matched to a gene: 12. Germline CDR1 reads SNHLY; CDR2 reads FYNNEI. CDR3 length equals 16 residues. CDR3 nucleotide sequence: TGTGCCAGCAGATCAGAGGGGGCGGGTGTAAACACTGAAGCTTTCTTT. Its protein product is CASRSEGAGVNTEAFF.

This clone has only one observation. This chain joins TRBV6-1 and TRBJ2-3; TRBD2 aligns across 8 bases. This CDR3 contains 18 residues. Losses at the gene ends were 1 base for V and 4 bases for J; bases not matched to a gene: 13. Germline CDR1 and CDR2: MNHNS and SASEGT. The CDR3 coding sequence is TGTGCCAGCAGTGAAGAAGGGCTGTCGGGGGGGATCGCAGATACGCAGTATTTT. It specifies CASSEEGLSGGIADTQYF.

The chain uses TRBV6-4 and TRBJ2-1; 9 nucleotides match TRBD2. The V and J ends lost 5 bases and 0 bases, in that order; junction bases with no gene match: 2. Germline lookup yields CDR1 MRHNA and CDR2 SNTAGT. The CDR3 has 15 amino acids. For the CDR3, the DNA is TGTGCCAGCAGTAGCGGGGGGAGCTCCTACAATGAGCAGTTCTTC. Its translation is CASSSGGSSYNEQFF.

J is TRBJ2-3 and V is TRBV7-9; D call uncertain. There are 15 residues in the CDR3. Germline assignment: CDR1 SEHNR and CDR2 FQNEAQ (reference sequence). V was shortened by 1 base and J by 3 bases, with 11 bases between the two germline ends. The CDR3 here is CASSLGPLRTDTQYF. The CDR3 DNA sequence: TGTGCCAGCAGCTTAGGACCCTTAAGGACAGATACGCAGTATTTT. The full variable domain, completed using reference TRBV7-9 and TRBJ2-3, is DTGVSQNPRHKITKRGQNVTFRCDPISEHNRLYWYRQTLGQGPEFLTYFQNEAQLEKSRLLSDRFSAERPKGSFSTLEIQRTEQGDSAMYLCASSLGPLRTDTQYFGPGTRLTVL.

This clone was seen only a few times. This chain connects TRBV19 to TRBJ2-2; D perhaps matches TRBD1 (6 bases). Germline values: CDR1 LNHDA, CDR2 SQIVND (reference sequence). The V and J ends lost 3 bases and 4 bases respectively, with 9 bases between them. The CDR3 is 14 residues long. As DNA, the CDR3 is TGTGCCAGTAGTATTCAGGGGTCCACCGGGGAGCTGTTTTTT. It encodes CASSIQGSTGELFF.

The CDR3 region is CASRGQATDTQYF. CDR3 in DNA: TGTGCCAGTAGAGGCCAGGCCACAGATACGCAGTATTTT. The V and J genes are TRBV19 and TRBJ2-3; D is unclear. CDR3 length: 13 residues. Trimming took 6 bases from V and 2 from J, leaving 9 bases between them. Germline V CDR1 and CDR2: LNHDA, SQIVND (reference sequence).

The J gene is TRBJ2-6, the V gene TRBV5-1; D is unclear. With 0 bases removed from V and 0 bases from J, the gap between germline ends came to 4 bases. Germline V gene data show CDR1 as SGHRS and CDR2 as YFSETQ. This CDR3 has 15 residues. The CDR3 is CASSLGGSGANVLTF. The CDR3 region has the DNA TGCGCCAGCAGCTTGGGGGGCTCTGGGGCCAACGTCCTGACTTTC.

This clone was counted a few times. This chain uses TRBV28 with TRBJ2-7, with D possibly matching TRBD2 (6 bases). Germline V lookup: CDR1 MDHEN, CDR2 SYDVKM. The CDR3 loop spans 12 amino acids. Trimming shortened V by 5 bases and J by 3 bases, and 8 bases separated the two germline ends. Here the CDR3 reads CASSSGYYEQYF. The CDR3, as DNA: TGTGCCAGCAGTAGCGGGTACTACGAGCAGTACTTC.

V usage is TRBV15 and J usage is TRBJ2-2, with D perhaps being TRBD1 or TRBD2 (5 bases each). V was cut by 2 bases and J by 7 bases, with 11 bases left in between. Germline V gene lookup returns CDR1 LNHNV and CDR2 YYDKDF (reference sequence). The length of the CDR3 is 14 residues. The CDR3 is CATSRLGTDGELFF. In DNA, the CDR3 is TGTGCCACCAGCAGACTAGGGACGGACGGGGAGCTGTTTTTT.

The CDR3 sequence is CASSRAGTNYYEQYF. The CDR3 coding sequence is TGTGCCAGCAGTCGAGCCGGGACTAACTACTACGAGCAGTACTTC. The gene calls are TRBV6-5 and TRBJ2-7, with TRBD2 matching over 7 bases. Germline V gives CDR1 MNHEY, CDR2 SVGAGI. With 5 bases clipped from V and 3 bases from J, the junction kept 10 bases outside the gene matches. There are 15 residues in the CDR3.

The CDR3 coding sequence is TGTGCCAGTAGTTTACTAGCGGCCACAGATACGCAGTATTTT. Protein product: CASSLLAATDTQYF. V gene TRBV19 combines with J gene TRBJ2-3, with 8 bases aligning to TRBD2. Germline loops: CDR1 LNHDA, CDR2 SQIVND (reference sequence). The CDR3 sequence is 14 residues long. Trimming at V came to 5 bases and at J to 2 bases, leaving 3 bases not matched to a gene.

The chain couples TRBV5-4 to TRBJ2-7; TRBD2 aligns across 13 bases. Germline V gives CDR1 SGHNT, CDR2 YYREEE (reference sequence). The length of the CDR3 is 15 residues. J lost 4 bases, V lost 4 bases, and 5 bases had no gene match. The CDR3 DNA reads TGTGCCAGCAGCCCATGGACTAGCGGGGGTTACGAGCAGTACTTC. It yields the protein CASSPWTSGGYEQYF.

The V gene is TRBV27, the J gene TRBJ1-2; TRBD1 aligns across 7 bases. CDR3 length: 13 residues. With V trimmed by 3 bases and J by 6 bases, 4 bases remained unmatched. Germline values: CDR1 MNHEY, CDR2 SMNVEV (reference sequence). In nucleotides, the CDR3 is TGTGCCAGCAGTTTTTCAGGGGGGGATGGCTACACCTTC. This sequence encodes CASSFSGGDGYTF.

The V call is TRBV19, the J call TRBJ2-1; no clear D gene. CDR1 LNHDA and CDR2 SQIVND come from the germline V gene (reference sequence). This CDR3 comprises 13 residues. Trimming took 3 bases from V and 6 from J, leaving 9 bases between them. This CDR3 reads CASSILETNEQFF. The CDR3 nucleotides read TGTGCCAGTAGTATTTTAGAAACCAATGAGCAGTTCTTC. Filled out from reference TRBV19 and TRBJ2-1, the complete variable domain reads DGGITQSPKYLFRKEGQNVTLSCEQNLNHDAMYWYRQDPGQGLRLIYYSQIVNDFQKGDIAEGYSVSREKKESFPLTVTSAQKNPTAFYLCASSILETNEQFFGPGTRLTVL.

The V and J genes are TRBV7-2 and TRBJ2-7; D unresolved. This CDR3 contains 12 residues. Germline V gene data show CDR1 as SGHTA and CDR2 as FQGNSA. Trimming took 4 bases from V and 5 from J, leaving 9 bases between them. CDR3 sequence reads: CASSSSWHEQYF. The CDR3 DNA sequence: TGTGCCAGCAGCTCATCCTGGCACGAGCAGTACTTC.

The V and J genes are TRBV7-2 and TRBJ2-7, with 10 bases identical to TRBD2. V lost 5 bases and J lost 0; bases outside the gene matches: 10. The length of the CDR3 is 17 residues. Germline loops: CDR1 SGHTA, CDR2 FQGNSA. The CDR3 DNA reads TGTGCCAGCAGCCCGGGACCTTCTAGCGGGGGCTCCTACGAGCAGTACTTC. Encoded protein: CASSPGPSSGGSYEQYF.

DNA for the CDR3: TGTGCCAGCAGTTACTCCCCCGGGACCACTCAAGAGACCCAGTACTTC. This codes for CASSYSPGTTQETQYF. The chain links TRBV6-5 to TRBJ2-5, with D perhaps matching TRBD1 or TRBD2 (5 bases each). From germline, CDR1 is MNHEY and CDR2 SVGAGI. The CDR3 contains 16 residues. V gave up 0 bases and J gave up 2 bases, with 13 bases separating them.

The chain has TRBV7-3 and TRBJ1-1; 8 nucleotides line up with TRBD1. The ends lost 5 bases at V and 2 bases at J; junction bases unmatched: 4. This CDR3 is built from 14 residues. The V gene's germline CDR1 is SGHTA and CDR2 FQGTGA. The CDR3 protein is CASSAGQGNTEAFF. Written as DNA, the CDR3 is TGTGCCAGCAGCGCCGGACAGGGTAACACTGAAGCTTTCTTT.

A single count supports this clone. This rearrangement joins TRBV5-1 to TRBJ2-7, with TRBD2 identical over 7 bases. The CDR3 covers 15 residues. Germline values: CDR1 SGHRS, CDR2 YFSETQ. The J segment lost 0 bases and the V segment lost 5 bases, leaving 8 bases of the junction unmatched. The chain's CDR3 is CASRPSGLSSYEQYF. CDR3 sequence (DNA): TGCGCCAGCAGGCCTAGCGGTCTGAGCTCCTACGAGCAGTACTTC.